This TCR beta chain originates from a study of OX40 agonist ivuxolimab in advanced cancers. Study context: The patients' treatment was ivuxolimab, an agonistic anti-OX40 (CD134) antibody. Partial responses were achieved by three patients, one with hepatocellular carcinoma and two with cutaneous melanoma.

Germline loops: CDR1 LNHDA, CDR2 SQIVND (reference sequence). This CDR3 is built from 13 residues. The ends lost 10 bases at V and 6 bases at J; junction bases unmatched: 7. TCRdb keeps only in-frame clones here, not all; method: immunoSEQ multiplex PCR. The sample contains about 79,000 clones, approximately 85% of which appear only once. The clonotype comes from an adult with an advanced solid tumor such as melanoma, head and neck, liver or kidney cancer. The chain links TRBV19 to TRBJ1-5; 9 nucleotides agree with TRBD1. Material: CD4+ or CD8+ T cells sorted from blood, obtained in a trial of the OX40 agonist ivuxolimab. The CDR3: CATTQGAGQPQHF. The CDR3 DNA follows: TGTGCCACCACACAGGGGGCCGGTCAGCCCCAGCATTTT.